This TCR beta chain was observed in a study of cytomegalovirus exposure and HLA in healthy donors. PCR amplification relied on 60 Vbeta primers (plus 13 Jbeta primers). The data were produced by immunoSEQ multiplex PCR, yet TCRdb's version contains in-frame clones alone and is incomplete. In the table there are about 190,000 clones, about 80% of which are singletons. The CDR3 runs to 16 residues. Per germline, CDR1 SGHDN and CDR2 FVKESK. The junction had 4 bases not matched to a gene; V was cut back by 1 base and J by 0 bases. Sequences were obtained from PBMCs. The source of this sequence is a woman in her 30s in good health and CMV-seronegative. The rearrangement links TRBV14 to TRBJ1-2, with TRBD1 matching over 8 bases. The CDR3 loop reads CASSQGRGPSNYGYTF. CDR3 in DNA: TGTGCCAGCAGCCAAGGCAGGGGGCCTTCTAACTATGGCTACACCTTC. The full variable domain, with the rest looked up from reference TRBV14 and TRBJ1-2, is EAGVTQFPSHSVIEKGQTVTLRCDPISGHDNLYWYRRVMGKEIKFLLHFVKESKQDESGMPNNRFLAERTGGTYSTLKVQPAELEDSGVYFCASSQGRGPSNYGYTFGSGTRLTVV.